Below, 31 T cell receptor beta chains from the same sample are listed, as sequenced in a study of glioma-infiltrating T cells. TCR alpha and beta CDR3 regions were amplified from RNA using iRepertoire nested multiplex PCR. MiXCR, run by TCRdb on the multiplex PCR reads, gives a single entry per CDR3 protein. The sample has about 190,000 distinct CDR3 sequences, approximately 30% seen once; the top ten hold 20% to 25%. The sample taken for sequencing was glioma tissue, nonneoplastic brain tissue, or PBMCs (not recorded which). The receptors shown here come from a human donor with low-grade glioma or glioblastoma, undergoing nonglioma brain surgery, or in good health (not recorded which).

This clonotype came up a few times. A much larger clone lies one base from this, so it may be a read error. The V and J genes are TRBV6-2 or TRBV6-3 and TRBJ2-5; 10 positions match TRBD2. CDR3 length: 16 amino acids. Germline CDR1 and CDR2: MNHEY and SVGEGT. Trimming cost V 2 bases and J 1 base; bases outside gene matches: 4. This chain's CDR3 is CASSYRTSGLQETQYF. The CDR3 bases are TGTGCCAGCAGTTACCGGACTAGCGGCCTCCAAGAGACCCAGTACTTC.

This clonotype was detected ten times or more. The chain combines TRBV6-2 or TRBV6-3 with TRBJ2-7; 9 bases are a match to TRBD1. Germline V gene data show CDR1 as MNHEY and CDR2 as SVGEGT. Losses at the gene ends were 3 bases for V and 6 bases for J; bases not matched to a gene: 9. The CDR3 covers 15 residues. The DNA of the CDR3 is TGTGCCAGCAGTTATTTCGGGACAGGGCTGAGCGAGCAGTACTTC. This sequence encodes CASSYFGTGLSEQYF.

This clonotype was counted ten times or more. The chain carries TRBV18 and TRBJ2-1; 7 bases match TRBD1. Germline CDR1 and CDR2: KGHSH and LQKENI. This CDR3 has 14 amino acids. Trimming at V came to 6 bases and at J to 5 bases, leaving 7 bases not matched to a gene. The CDR3 DNA follows: TGTGCCAGCTCCCCAGGGACAGCCGACAATGAGCAGTTCTTC. Translation gives CASSPGTADNEQFF. Full variable domain (outside the CDR3, taken from reference TRBV18 and TRBJ2-1): NAGVMQNPRHLVRRRGQEARLRCSPMKGHSHVYWYRQLPEEGLKFMVYLQKENIIDESGMPKERFSAEFPKEGPSILRIQQVVRGDSAAYFCASSPGTADNEQFFGPGTRLTVL.

Concerning this clonotype itself: A single base separates this from a much larger clone, so it may be a read error. The chain recombines TRBV12-3 or TRBV12-4 with TRBJ2-1, with 10 bases fitting TRBD2. V lost 5 bases to trimming and J lost 9 bases; unmatched junction nucleotides: 7. CDR3 length: 14 amino acids. The chain's CDR3 is CASSSGRDRIEQFF. For the CDR3, the DNA is TGTGCCAGCAGTAGCGGGAGGGATAGAATTGAGCAGTTCTTC.

This clonotype was observed at least ten times. This chain links TRBV6-1 with TRBJ2-3, with 7 bases matching TRBD2. Germline V gene lookup returns CDR1 MNHNS and CDR2 SASEGT. This CDR3 contains 14 residues. Trimming removed 6 bases from V and 5 bases from J; junction bases left unmatched: 8. This chain's CDR3 is CASRDPGGLDTQYF. Written as DNA, the CDR3 is TGTGCCAGCAGGGATCCGGGAGGTCTAGATACGCAGTATTTT.

A note on this clonotype: This could be a read error, since a much larger clone is one nucleotide away. J is TRBJ2-7 and V is TRBV4-1; the D gene could be TRBD1 or TRBD2 (5 bases each). Germline CDR1 and CDR2: MGHRA and YSYEKL. The length of the CDR3 is 15 residues. V lost 0 bases, J lost 3 bases, and 12 bases lay in between. The CDR3 loop reads CASSQEKGTFYEQYF. The CDR3 DNA sequence: TGCGCCAGCAGCCAAGAGAAAGGGACCTTCTACGAGCAGTACTTC.

This clonotype occurred a few times. J is TRBJ2-3 and V is TRBV19; D remains unclear. The V end lost 7 bases, the J end lost 2 bases, and 13 bases lay between the germline ends. The CDR3 is 14 residues long. Germline V lookup: CDR1 LNHDA, CDR2 SQIVND (reference sequence). CDR3 loop: CASNKTPYTDTQYF. Written as DNA, the CDR3 is TGTGCCAGTAACAAGACCCCCTACACAGATACGCAGTATTTT. The variable domain in full, with the rest retrieved from reference TRBV19 and TRBJ2-3, is DGGITQSPKYLFRKEGQNVTLSCEQNLNHDAMYWYRQDPGQGLRLIYYSQIVNDFQKGDIAEGYSVSREKKESFPLTVTSAQKNPTAFYLCASNKTPYTDTQYFGPGTRLTVL.

A note on this clonotype: The CDR3 does not close with the conserved phenylalanine or tryptophan, likely indicating a read error. The chain couples TRBV24-1 to TRBJ1-1, with TRBD1 matching 7 bases. J lost 1 base, V lost 4 bases, and 5 bases had no gene match. The CDR3 runs to 15 residues. Germline values: CDR1 KGHDR, CDR2 SFDVKD. Here the CDR3 reads CATSDYRQGNTEAFS. Here the CDR3 DNA reads TGTGCCACCAGTGACTATCGACAGGGGAACACTGAAGCTTTCTCT.

In its sample, this clonotype was seen many times. This chain connects TRBV6-1 to TRBJ2-7, with D possibly TRBD2 on 5 matching bases. This CDR3 contains 14 residues. Trimming left V 5 bases short and J 5 bases short, with 16 bases between. CDR1 is MNHNS, CDR2 SASEGT, per germline. The CDR3, as DNA: TGTGCCAGCAGTCTCGGACGGGGTCTGGACGAGCAGTACTTC. This sequence encodes CASSLGRGLDEQYF.

The table lists this clonotype with many counts. The genes are TRBV6-1 and TRBJ1-5, with 8 bases fitting TRBD1. The V gene end was trimmed by 2 bases and the J gene end by 6 bases; junction bases not matched to a gene: 3. This CDR3 has 14 amino acids. Germline lookup yields CDR1 MNHNS and CDR2 SASEGT. The CDR3 here is CASSEPGGSQPQHF. CDR3 nucleotides: TGTGCCAGCAGTGAACCAGGGGGCAGTCAGCCCCAGCATTTT.

Notes on this clonotype: The junction does not match germline at one end; this may be a read error. V and J are TRBV7-2 and TRBJ1-1; D unclear. CDR1 and CDR2 (germline): SGHTA, FQGNSA. CDR3 length equals 11 residues. The CDR3 DNA reads TGTGCCACCGGCCTGAACACTAAAGCTTTCTTT. It translates to CATGLNTKAFF.

Concerning this clonotype: A much larger clone differs from this one at a single base, so this may be a read error. The chain couples TRBV3-1 to TRBJ2-1, with 14 bases that match TRBD2. The CDR3 covers 16 residues. In germline, CDR1 is LGHDT, CDR2 YNNKEL (reference sequence). The CDR3 DNA sequence: TGTGCCAGCAGCCCCCAGGGACTAGCGGGAGTGAATGAGCAGCTCTTC. Its translation: CASSPQGLAGVNEQLF.

The chain employs TRBV12-3 or TRBV12-4 and TRBJ2-7, with D perhaps matching TRBD2 (6 bases). This CDR3 has 14 residues. V dropped 3 bases and J dropped 4 bases, with 13 bases sitting between them. CDR3 nucleotide sequence: TGTGCCAGCAGTTTCGGAGGGCAGGTTTACGAGCAGTACTTC. Amino acids: CASSFGGQVYEQYF.

A remark on this clonotype: One base away lies a much larger clone, so this may be a sequencing read error. This sequence joins TRBV2 and TRBJ1-1; D not certain. The ends were cut back, 7 bases at V and 1 base at J, with 13 bases in the middle. Germline CDR1 SNHLY, CDR2 FYNNEI. The CDR3 is made up of 14 amino acids. The CDR3 DNA follows: TGTGCCAGCAACCTCAGACGGGAGAACACTGAAGCTTTCTTT. This codes for CASNLRRENTEAFF.

This clonotype was detected many times. V is TRBV7-9 and J is TRBJ2-3; 14 bases are a match to TRBD2. This CDR3 region has 16 residues. Losses at the gene ends were 5 bases for V and 1 base for J; bases not matched to a gene: 2. Looked up from germline, CDR1 is SEHNR and CDR2 is FQNEAQ (reference sequence). CDR3 protein: CASSPGLAGGTDTQYF. In DNA form, the CDR3 reads TGTGCCAGCAGCCCGGGACTAGCGGGAGGCACAGATACGCAGTATTTT.

This clonotype was found many times. The chain combines TRBV4-1 with TRBJ1-2; D gene unclear. Trimming pared 4 bases from V and 4 bases from J, leaving 13 bases between. CDR3 size: 14 residues. Germline values: CDR1 MGHRA, CDR2 YSYEKL. CDR3 DNA sequence: TGCGCCAGCAGCCCACAGTGGGGAGCCTATGGCTACACCTTC. This translates into CASSPQWGAYGYTF.

The table lists this clonotype with many counts. The chain uses TRBV28 and TRBJ2-7, with D tentatively TRBD1 or TRBD2 (5 bases each). Trimming removed 8 bases at V and 0 bases at J, with 14 bases between. CDR3 length: 14 residues. Germline V gene data show CDR1 as MDHEN and CDR2 as SYDVKM. CDR3 coding DNA: TGTGCCAGCGCACCGGGACCTATCTCCTACGAGCAGTACTTC. The encoded protein is CASAPGPISYEQYF.

In its sample, this clonotype was seen many times. The chain recombines TRBV2 with TRBJ2-3, with 11 bases that match TRBD2. CDR3 size: 15 residues. V was pared by 9 bases and J by 0 bases, with 5 bases of the junction left unmatched. Germline CDR1 SNHLY, CDR2 FYNNEI. Written as DNA, the CDR3 is TGTGCCAGAGCCGGGACTAGCGGTAGCACAGATACGCAGTATTTT. Protein sequence: CARAGTSGSTDTQYF. Full variable domain (missing parts from reference TRBV2 and TRBJ2-3): EPEVTQTPSHQVTQMGQEVILRCVPISNHLYFYWYRQILGQKVEFLVSFYNNEISEKSEIFDDQFSVERPDGSNFTLKIRSTKLEDSAMYFCARAGTSGSTDTQYFGPGTRLTVL.

The genes are TRBV20-1 and TRBJ1-1, with D possibly being TRBD1 (5 bases). CDR1 and CDR2 from the germline V gene are DFQATT and SNEGSKA (reference sequence). V was shortened by 3 bases and J by 8 bases, with 13 bases between the two germline ends. The CDR3 has 12 residues. The CDR3 DNA is TGCAGTGCTAGTGGTGTCAGACAGGAAGCTTTCTTT. Protein: CSASGVRQEAFF.

This clonotype has a handful of counts. V gene TRBV12-3 or TRBV12-4 combines with J gene TRBJ2-1, with 10 bases fitting TRBD2. V dropped 7 bases and J dropped 12; count of bases not matched to a gene: 12. This CDR3 has 14 residues. The chain's CDR3 is CASTGVAGGGRQFF. CDR3 in DNA: TGTGCCAGCACTGGGGTAGCGGGAGGAGGTAGGCAGTTCTTC.

This clonotype was seen at least ten times. The chain combines TRBV7-9 with TRBJ2-3; 8 bases fit TRBD2. The CDR3 contains 16 residues. The J segment lost 0 bases and the V segment lost 4 bases, leaving 6 bases of the junction unmatched. Germline V gene data show CDR1 as SEHNR and CDR2 as FQNEAQ (reference sequence). This CDR3 reads CASSSISGKSTDTQYF. In DNA, the CDR3 is TGTGCCAGCAGCTCAATTAGCGGGAAAAGCACAGATACGCAGTATTTT.

The chain carries TRBV18 and TRBJ1-1; 7 nucleotides agree with TRBD1. The CDR3 has 16 residues. Per the germline V gene, CDR1 is KGHSH and CDR2 is LQKENI. V lost 2 bases, J lost 4 bases, and 10 bases stayed unmatched. CDR3 nucleotide sequence: TGTGCCAGCTCACCAAGTCACCAGGGGGTCTTCACTGAAGCTTTCTTT. Encoded protein: CASSPSHQGVFTEAFF.

This clonotype was seen at least ten times. The chain is built from TRBV28 and TRBJ2-3; TRBD2 might be the D (6 bases). The CDR3 is made up of 16 amino acids. CDR1 and CDR2 from the germline V gene are MDHEN and SYDVKM. The germline V and J ends were trimmed by 2 bases and 0 bases, with 12 bases remaining between them. DNA of the CDR3: TGTGCCAGCAGTTTAGCTCACGGGAGCAGCACAGATACGCAGTATTTT. Translation: CASSLAHGSSTDTQYF.

The chain employs TRBV29-1 and TRBJ2-5; a possible D gene is TRBD2 (6 bases). Germline-derived CDR1 and CDR2 are SQVTM and ANQGSEA. Trimming stripped 5 bases from V and 4 bases from J, with 35 bases between. The CDR3 extends over 20 amino acids. The CDR3 sequence: CSVKLPRQSRLDKLGETQYF. The CDR3 DNA follows: TGCAGCGTTAAACTCCCACGACAGAGCAGACTAGATAAATTGGGAGAGACCCAGTACTTC.

A note on this clonotype: Its ends do not fully match the called genes, so a read error is possible. For the CDR3, the DNA is TGTGCCAGCAGCCAAGATCGTGGTGGCAGGGGGCGATCTGGGGCCAACGTCCTGCCTTTC. It encodes CASSQDRGGRGRSGANVLPF. V usage is TRBV3-1 and J usage is TRBJ2-6; TRBD1 matches at 8 bases. The CDR3 is 20 residues long. Germline-derived CDR1 and CDR2 are LGHDT and YNNKEL (reference sequence).

This clonotype was seen only a few times. V and J are TRBV5-5 and TRBJ2-1, with no clear D. The length of the CDR3 is 14 residues. Germline values: CDR1 SGHKS, CDR2 YYEKEE (reference sequence). Trimming removed 1 base at V and 4 bases at J, with 9 bases between. This CDR3 is CASSLSSRYNEQFF. In nucleotides, the CDR3 is TGTGCCAGCAGCTTGTCGAGTAGATACAATGAGCAGTTCTTC.

The chain carries TRBV15 and TRBJ2-1, with 11 bases fitting TRBD1. The CDR3 runs 17 residues. Germline-derived CDR1 and CDR2 are LNHNV and YYDKDF (reference sequence). V was clipped by 4 bases and J by 3 bases; unmatched bases: 8. CDR3 DNA sequence: TGTGCCACCAGCACCTCCCCCGGGACAGGGGGCTACAATGAGCAGTTCTTC. It codes for CATSTSPGTGGYNEQFF.

The rearrangement links TRBV3-1 to TRBJ2-7; no definite D call. The V gene lost 0 bases and the J gene lost 2 bases, with 5 bases spanning the gap. Germline V CDR1 and CDR2: LGHDT, YNNKEL (reference sequence). The CDR3 extends over 13 amino acids. The DNA for the CDR3 is TGTGCCAGCAGCCAAGACGCCCCCTACGAGCAGTACTTC. This codes for CASSQDAPYEQYF.

V is TRBV30 and J is TRBJ2-1, with a weak D call TRBD1 (6 bases). V was pared by 1 base and J by 9 bases, with 7 bases between. The CDR3 consists of 11 residues. The germline CDR1 and CDR2 sequences are GTSNPN and SVGIG (reference sequence). The CDR3 protein is CAWSDRAEQFF. The CDR3 bases are TGTGCCTGGAGTGACAGGGCTGAGCAGTTCTTC.

This clonotype was seen repeatedly, ten times or more. This sequence joins TRBV20-1 and TRBJ2-7; D not certain. The germline V gene has CDR1 DFQATT and CDR2 SNEGSKA (reference sequence). V lost 3 bases and J 0 bases, leaving 9 bases between the germline ends. The CDR3 length is 13 residues. The CDR3 loop is CSASTYSSYEQYF. The CDR3 nucleotides are TGCAGTGCTAGTACGTACAGCTCCTACGAGCAGTACTTC.

The gene calls are TRBV7-2 and TRBJ2-3; 11 positions match TRBD2. The length of the CDR3 is 13 residues. From germline, CDR1 is SGHTA and CDR2 FQGNSA. J gave up 4 bases and V 9 bases, and 3 bases lay outside the gene matches. CDR3 residues: CASGGLAADTQYF. The DNA for the CDR3 is TGTGCCAGTGGGGGACTAGCGGCAGATACGCAGTATTTT.